Listed here are 21 T cell receptor beta chains from one sample, sequenced in a study of human T cells and chemical hapten exposure. Stated time point: patch test 1, 2 weeks after DPC sensitization. The treatment: therapeutic diphenylcyclopropenone sensitization with weekly scalp DPC. MiXCR, applied by TCRdb to the RACE reads, yields one record per CDR3 protein. The table has just over 80,000 distinct CDR3 sequences, around 11% seen once; the top ten hold 4% to 5%. The sequenced sample was whole blood, obtained in connection with sensitization to the hapten diphenylcyclopropenone (DPC). Receptor source: a woman between 45 and 65 years old with alopecia areata. Some clones in this sample may be carry-over from other donors' samples.

This clonotype was observed at least ten times. The rearrangement joins TRBV20-1 to TRBJ2-3, with D unresolved. V lost 5 bases and J lost 0, with 3 bases in between. This CDR3 is built from 11 residues. Per germline, CDR1 DFQATT and CDR2 SNEGSKA (reference sequence). The CDR3 coding sequence is TGCAGTGCTCGTAGCACAGATACGCAGTATTTT. Its translation is CSARSTDTQYF.

This chain joins TRBV5-8 and TRBJ1-6; D ambiguous. This CDR3 has 16 residues. Germline CDR1 SGHTS, CDR2 YDEGEE. V lost 1 base to trimming and J lost 6 bases, with 14 bases between them. CDR3 coding DNA: TGTGCCAGCAGCTTGTTAGACCCCCTCACTAATTCACCCCTCCACTTT. Translation: CASSLLDPLTNSPLHF. The full variable domain, with the rest looked up from reference TRBV5-8 and TRBJ1-6, is EAGVTQSPTHLIKTRGQQATLRCSPISGHTSVYWYQQALGLGLQFLLWYDEGEERNRGNFPPRFSGRQFPNYSSELNVNALELEDSALYLCASSLLDPLTNSPLHFGNGTRLTVT.

This clonotype was seen only a few times. The chain recombines TRBV29-1 with TRBJ2-5; 7 bases fit TRBD2. The germline CDR1 and CDR2 sequences are SQVTM and ANQGSEA. The CDR3 extends over 12 amino acids. V was clipped by 3 bases and J by 5 bases; unmatched bases: 3. The CDR3 sequence is CSVDQGGETQYF. DNA of the CDR3: TGCAGCGTTGATCAGGGAGGGGAGACCCAGTACTTC.

In this sample, this clonotype turned up many times. The V gene is TRBV20-1, the J gene TRBJ2-2, with 12 nucleotides matching TRBD2. J gave up 0 bases and V 1 base, and 3 bases lay outside the gene matches. The CDR3 extends over 17 amino acids. Germline CDR1 reads DFQATT; CDR2 reads SNEGSKA (reference sequence). The CDR3 protein is CSARGLAGGANTGELFF. DNA of the CDR3: TGCAGTGCTAGAGGTCTAGCGGGAGGGGCGAACACCGGGGAGCTGTTTTTT.

This clonotype has a handful of counts. V gene TRBV5-1 combines with J gene TRBJ1-2; D gene ambiguous. The ends were cut back, 2 bases at V and 4 bases at J, with 9 bases in the middle. CDR3 length: 13 amino acids. The germline V gene encodes CDR1 SGHRS and CDR2 YFSETQ. Here the CDR3 reads CASSLGQSYGYTF. The CDR3 region has the DNA TGCGCCAGCAGCTTAGGGCAGAGCTATGGCTACACCTTC. The entire variable domain, with the rest obtained from reference TRBV5-1 and TRBJ1-2, is as follows: KAGVTQTPRYLIKTRGQQVTLSCSPISGHRSVSWYQQTPGQGLQFLFEYFSETQRNKGNFPGRFSGRQFSNSRSEMNVSTLELGDSALYLCASSLGQSYGYTFGSGTRLTVV.

This clonotype was counted at least ten times. The chain uses TRBV20-1 and TRBJ2-5, with D possibly TRBD2 on 6 matching bases. V was shortened by 1 base and J by 3 bases, with 12 bases between the two germline ends. Germline V CDR1 and CDR2: DFQATT, SNEGSKA (reference sequence). The CDR3 has 14 amino acids. The CDR3 here is CSARGPSAKETQYF. CDR3 DNA sequence: TGCAGTGCTAGAGGGCCTAGCGCGAAAGAGACCCAGTACTTC.

This clonotype has at least ten counts. The CDR3 bases are TGTGCCAGCAGTGACTACAGGCCCCCGGGAAAACTGTTTTTT. It yields the protein CASSDYRPPGKLFF. The chain couples TRBV2 to TRBJ1-4, with TRBD1 as a possible D gene (5 bases). The germline gives CDR1 SNHLY, CDR2 FYNNEI. The CDR3 is 14 residues long. Trimming pared 3 bases from V and 10 bases from J, leaving 15 bases between. The variable domain in full, with the rest retrieved from reference TRBV2 and TRBJ1-4, is EPEVTQTPSHQVTQMGQEVILRCVPISNHLYFYWYRQILGQKVEFLVSFYNNEISEKSEIFDDQFSVERPDGSNFTLKIRSTKLEDSAMYFCASSDYRPPGKLFFGSGTQLSVL.

This clonotype was detected ten times or more. The chain has TRBV29-1 and TRBJ2-1; unclear D gene. CDR3 length: 10 residues. The germline V gene has CDR1 SQVTM and CDR2 ANQGSEA. Trimming removed 8 bases from V and 8 bases from J, with 10 bases in between. Written as DNA, the CDR3 is TGCAGCACCCTTACTTATGAGCAGTTCTTC. Its translation: CSTLTYEQFF.

Points on this clonotype: A junction end diverges from the germline sequence, so it may reflect a read error. The rearrangement links TRBV14 to TRBJ2-7; 10 nucleotides align to TRBD1. The length of the CDR3 is 15 residues. Germline-derived CDR1 and CDR2 are SGHDN and FVKESK. This CDR3 is CASSEDRGRPYEQYF. The CDR3 DNA sequence: TGTGCCAGCAGCGAAGACAGGGGGCGCCCCTACGAGCAGTACTTC.

This sequence joins TRBV7-2 and TRBJ2-2, with D possibly called TRBD1 or TRBD2 (6 bases each). The germline CDR1 and CDR2 sequences are SGHTA and FQGNSA. The CDR3 covers 18 residues. The germline V and J ends were trimmed by 0 bases and 9 bases, with 23 bases remaining between them. The CDR3 nucleotides read TGTGCCAGCAGCTTAGCCAGCGGGTGGGGGCGAGGACCCAGGGAGCTGTTTTTT. Encoded protein: CASSLASGWGRGPRELFF.

The CDR3 reads CASSNSGTRNEQFF. DNA for the CDR3: TGTGCCAGCAGCAACTCCGGGACAAGGAATGAGCAGTTCTTC. The chain is built from TRBV9 and TRBJ2-1, with a tentative D call TRBD1 (6 bases). Germline values: CDR1 SGDLS, CDR2 YYNGEE. Trimming removed 4 bases at V and 7 bases at J, with 15 bases between. The length of the CDR3 is 14 residues.

In its sample, this clonotype was seen many times. This rearrangement joins TRBV11-2 to TRBJ2-1, with 11 bases matching TRBD2. V lost 3 bases, J lost 12 bases, and 16 bases stayed unmatched. This CDR3 spans 17 amino acids. The germline V gene has CDR1 SGHAT and CDR2 FQNNGV. The CDR3 DNA sequence: TGTGCCAGCAGCTTGGTTATAGCGGGGGGGACCTTAGGCGGGCAGTTCTTC. Translating it yields CASSLVIAGGTLGGQFF. Full variable domain (missing parts from reference TRBV11-2 and TRBJ2-1): EAGVAQSPRYKIIEKRQSVAFWCNPISGHATLYWYQQILGQGPKLLIQFQNNGVVDDSQLPKDRFSAERLKGVDSTLKIQPAKLEDSAVYLCASSLVIAGGTLGGQFFGPGTRLTVL.

V usage is TRBV12-3 or TRBV12-4 and J usage is TRBJ1-2; 8 positions agree with TRBD1. J gave up 6 bases and V 5 bases, and 8 bases lay outside the gene matches. The CDR3 extends over 14 amino acids. The CDR3 nucleotides read TGTGCCAGCAGTCCCCGCAGGGGGCACAATGGCTACACCTTC. The encoded protein is CASSPRRGHNGYTF.

This chain uses TRBV2 with TRBJ1-5, with 8 nucleotides matching TRBD1. CDR3 length equals 15 residues. V dropped 4 bases and J dropped 0; count of bases not matched to a gene: 2. The germline CDR1 and CDR2 sequences are SNHLY and FYNNEI. The CDR3 here is CASSGGQGSNQPQHF. CDR3 coding DNA: TGTGCCAGCAGTGGTGGACAGGGTAGCAATCAGCCCCAGCATTTT.

This clonotype was detected only a few times. This chain joins TRBV7-9 and TRBJ2-5; D is unresolved. The CDR3 consists of 14 residues. Germline loops: CDR1 SEHNR, CDR2 FQNEAQ (reference sequence). Trimming stripped 6 bases from V and 3 bases from J, with 14 bases between. CDR3 residues: CASSFGLTEETQYF. The CDR3 nucleotides read TGTGCCAGCAGTTTCGGGCTTACCGAAGAGACCCAGTACTTC. Drawing the rest from reference TRBV7-9 and TRBJ2-5, the complete variable domain is DTGVSQNPRHKITKRGQNVTFRCDPISEHNRLYWYRQTLGQGPEFLTYFQNEAQLEKSRLLSDRFSAERPKGSFSTLEIQRTEQGDSAMYLCASSFGLTEETQYFGPGTRLLVL.

This clonotype has just a few counts. The genes are TRBV10-2 and TRBJ2-2, with D perhaps TRBD2 (5 bases). The V end lost 7 bases, the J end lost 0 bases, and 9 bases lay between the germline ends. CDR1 and CDR2 from the germline V gene are WSHSY and SAAADI. There are 14 residues in the CDR3. The CDR3 bases are TGCGCCAGCATCCGGGGATCGAACACCGGGGAGCTGTTTTTT. This sequence encodes CASIRGSNTGELFF.

This clonotype was seen a few times. This chain joins TRBV28 and TRBJ1-2, with D maybe TRBD1 (6 bases). The CDR3 runs 11 residues. The germline gives CDR1 MDHEN, CDR2 SYDVKM. The V and J ends lost 10 bases and 3 bases respectively, with 9 bases between them. CDR3: CATRGDYGYTF. The CDR3, as DNA: TGTGCCACTAGGGGGGACTATGGCTACACCTTC.

This chain joins TRBV5-4 and TRBJ2-1; the match to TRBD1 covers 7 bases. The CDR3 consists of 19 residues. Germline CDR1 is SGHNT and CDR2 is YYREEE (reference sequence). V lost 4 bases to trimming and J lost 0 bases; unmatched junction nucleotides: 16. In nucleotides, the CDR3 is TGTGCCAGCAGCCCGGGAATCGGGACAGACTTTTTCTCCTACAATGAGCAGTTCTTC. Amino acid sequence: CASSPGIGTDFFSYNEQFF.

The chain has TRBV11-2 and TRBJ1-1; D gene ambiguous. Germline values: CDR1 SGHAT, CDR2 FQNNGV. The V gene lost 0 bases and the J gene lost 6 bases, with 5 bases spanning the gap. The CDR3 runs 12 residues. The CDR3 bases are TGTGCCAGCAGCTTAGACTCTTCTGAAGCTTTCTTT. Protein product: CASSLDSSEAFF.

This clonotype was picked up many times. The V and J genes are TRBV18 and TRBJ2-3; TRBD1 matches 7 bases. The V and J ends lost 4 bases and 2 bases, in that order; junction bases with no gene match: 9. This CDR3 is 16 amino acids long. Germline CDR1 reads KGHSH; CDR2 reads LQKENI. CDR3 in DNA: TGTGCCAGCTCACTAACAGGGGCGCTTGACACAGATACGCAGTATTTT. Protein product: CASSLTGALDTDTQYF.

This clonotype was seen many times. The gene calls are TRBV28 and TRBJ2-5; D is ambiguous. This CDR3 comprises 16 residues. Trimming took 5 bases from V and 1 from J, leaving 17 bases between them. Germline V CDR1 and CDR2: MDHEN, SYDVKM. The CDR3 protein is CASSPPPVASQETQYF. DNA of the CDR3: TGTGCCAGCAGTCCCCCCCCAGTCGCTAGCCAAGAGACCCAGTACTTC.